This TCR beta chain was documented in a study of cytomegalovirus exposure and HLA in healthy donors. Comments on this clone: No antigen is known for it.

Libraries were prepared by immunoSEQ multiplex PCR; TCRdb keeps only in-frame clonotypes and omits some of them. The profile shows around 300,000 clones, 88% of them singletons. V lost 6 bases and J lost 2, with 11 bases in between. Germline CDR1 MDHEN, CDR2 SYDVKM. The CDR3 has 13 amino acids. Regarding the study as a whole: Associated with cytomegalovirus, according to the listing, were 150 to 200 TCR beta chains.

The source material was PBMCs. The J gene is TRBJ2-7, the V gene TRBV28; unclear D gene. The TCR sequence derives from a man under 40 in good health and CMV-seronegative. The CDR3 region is CASRPQNTYEQYF. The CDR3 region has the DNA TGTGCCAGCAGGCCACAGAACACCTACGAGCAGTACTTC.